This T cell receptor beta chain was captured in a study of T cell repertoires in cytomegalovirus infection. Study summary: Indications came from public TCR beta signatures; they pointed to CMV infection and to a matching HLA type. Findings and caveats of the study: Ex vivo, HLA-C-restricted CMV-specific TCR beta clonotypes prevailed over the rest of the response. Adding up the frequency of public TCR beta families identified people who carried CMV plus the relevant HLA.

The CDR3 contains 13 residues when both ends are counted. This clonotype came up a few times. Its specificity is not known. Since no conserved phenylalanine or tryptophan closes the CDR3, a read error is the likely cause. No DNA is shown, since the ends of the CDR3 on it are uncertain; the CDR3 is the one TCRdb lists. TCRdb reprocessed the reads with MiXCR, giving one entry per CDR3 protein. The data hold over 300,000 distinct CDR3 sequences, with around 9.5% observed a single time. The genes are TRBV12-3 or TRBV12-4 and TRBJ2-7; TRBD2, the table's D call, was not compared with the DNA. This TCR was recovered from a human donor in good health (CMV status not recorded). Some clones in this sample may be carry-over from other donors' samples. Material for sequencing was PBMCs. The chain's CDR3 is CASSLNGLAAPRL.